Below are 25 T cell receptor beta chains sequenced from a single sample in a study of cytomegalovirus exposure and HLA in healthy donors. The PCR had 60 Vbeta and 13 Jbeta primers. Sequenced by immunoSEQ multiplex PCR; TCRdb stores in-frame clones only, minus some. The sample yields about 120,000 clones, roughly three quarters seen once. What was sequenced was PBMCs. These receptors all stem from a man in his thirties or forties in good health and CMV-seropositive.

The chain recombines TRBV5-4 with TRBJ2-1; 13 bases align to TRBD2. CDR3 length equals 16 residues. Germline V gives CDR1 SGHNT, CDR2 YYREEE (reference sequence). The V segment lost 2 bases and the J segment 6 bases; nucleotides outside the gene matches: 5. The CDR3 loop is CASSFRLAGGTNEQFF. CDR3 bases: TGTGCCAGCAGCTTCCGACTAGCGGGAGGAACCAATGAGCAGTTCTTC. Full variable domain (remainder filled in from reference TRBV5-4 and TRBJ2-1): ETGVTQSPTHLIKTRGQQVTLRCSSQSGHNTVSWYQQALGQGPQFIFQYYREEENGRGNFPPRFSGLQFPNYSSELNVNALELDDSALYLCASSFRLAGGTNEQFFGPGTRLTVL.

CDR3 residues: CASSLEGAGRGLRDQETQYF. The DNA of the CDR3 is TGTGCCAGCAGCTTAGAGGGGGCAGGTAGGGGGCTAAGGGACCAAGAGACCCAGTACTTC. V is TRBV11-3 and J is TRBJ2-5; 7 bases agree with TRBD1. V lost 0 bases to trimming and J lost 0 bases; unmatched junction nucleotides: 16. CDR3 length: 20 amino acids. Germline V lookup: CDR1 SGHNT, CDR2 YENEEA.

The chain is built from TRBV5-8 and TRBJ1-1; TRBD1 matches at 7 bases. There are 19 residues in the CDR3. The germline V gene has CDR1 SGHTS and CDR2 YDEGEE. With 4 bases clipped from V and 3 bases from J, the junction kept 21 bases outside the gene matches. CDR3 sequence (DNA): TGTGCCAGCAGCCCGCGCTTTTCGTGGGGTCAGGGGGATGACACTGAAGCTTTCTTT. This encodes CASSPRFSWGQGDDTEAFF. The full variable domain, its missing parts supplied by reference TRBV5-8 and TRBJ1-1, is EAGVTQSPTHLIKTRGQQATLRCSPISGHTSVYWYQQALGLGLQFLLWYDEGEERNRGNFPPRFSGRQFPNYSSELNVNALELEDSALYLCASSPRFSWGQGDDTEAFFGQGTRLTVV.

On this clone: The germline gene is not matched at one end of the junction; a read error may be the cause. The CDR3 loop reads CSSSPAGGAYGYTF. In DNA, the CDR3 is TGTTCCAGCAGCCCCGCCGGCGGGGCCTATGGCTACACCTTC. The chain is built from TRBV7-9 and TRBJ1-2, with D possibly matching TRBD1 (5 bases). Per the germline V gene, CDR1 is SEHNR and CDR2 is FQNEAQ (reference sequence). This CDR3 has 14 amino acids.

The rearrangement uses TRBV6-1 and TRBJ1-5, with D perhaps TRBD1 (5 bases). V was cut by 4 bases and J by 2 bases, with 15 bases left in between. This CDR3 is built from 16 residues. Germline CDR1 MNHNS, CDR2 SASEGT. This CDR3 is CASSALAGMGNQPQHF. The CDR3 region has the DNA TGTGCCAGCAGTGCACTCGCAGGGATGGGCAATCAGCCCCAGCATTTT.

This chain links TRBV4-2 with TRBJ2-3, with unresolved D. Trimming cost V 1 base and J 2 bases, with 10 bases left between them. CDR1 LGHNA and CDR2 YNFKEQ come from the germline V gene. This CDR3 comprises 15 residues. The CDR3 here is CASSQGLLSTDTQYF. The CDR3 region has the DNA TGTGCCAGCAGCCAAGGACTGTTGTCCACAGATACGCAGTATTTT.

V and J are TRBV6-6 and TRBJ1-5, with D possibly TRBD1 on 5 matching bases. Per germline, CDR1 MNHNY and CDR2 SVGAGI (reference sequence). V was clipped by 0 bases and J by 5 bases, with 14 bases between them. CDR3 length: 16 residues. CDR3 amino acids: CASSYSFWDSDQPQHF. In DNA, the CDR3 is TGTGCCAGCAGTTACTCGTTTTGGGACTCCGATCAGCCCCAGCATTTT.

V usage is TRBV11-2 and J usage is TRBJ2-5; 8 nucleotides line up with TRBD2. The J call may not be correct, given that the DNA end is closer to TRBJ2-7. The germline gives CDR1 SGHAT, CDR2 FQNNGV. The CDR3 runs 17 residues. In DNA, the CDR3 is TGTGCCAGCAGCCAAGGGACTAGGGTGGGTATAACCTACGAGCAGTACTTC. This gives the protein CASSQGTRVGITYEQYF.

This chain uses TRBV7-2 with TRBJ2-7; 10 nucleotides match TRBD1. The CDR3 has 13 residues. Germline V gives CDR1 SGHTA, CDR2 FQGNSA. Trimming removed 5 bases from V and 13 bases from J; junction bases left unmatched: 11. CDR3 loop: CASSVRQGANLYF. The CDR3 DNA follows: TGTGCCAGCAGCGTAAGACAGGGGGCGAATCTTTACTTC. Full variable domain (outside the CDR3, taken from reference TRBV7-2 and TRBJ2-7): GAGVSQSPSNKVTEKGKDVELRCDPISGHTALYWYRQSLGQGLEFLIYFQGNSAPDKSGLPSDRFSAERTGGSVSTLTIQRTQQEDSAVYLCASSVRQGANLYFGPGTRLTVT.

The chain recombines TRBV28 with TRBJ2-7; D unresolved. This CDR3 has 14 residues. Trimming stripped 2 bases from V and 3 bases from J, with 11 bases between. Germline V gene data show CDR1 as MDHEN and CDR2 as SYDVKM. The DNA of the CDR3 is TGTGCCAGCAGTTTAATCGAGAACGGCTACGAGCAGTACTTC. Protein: CASSLIENGYEQYF.

CDR3 amino acids: CASSPIAGQEQFF. For the CDR3, the DNA is TGTGCCAGCAGTCCCATAGCTGGTCAAGAGCAGTTCTTC. This chain joins TRBV27 and TRBJ2-1; no clear D gene. Trimming stripped 5 bases from V and 10 bases from J, with 15 bases between. This CDR3 spans 13 amino acids. CDR1 is MNHEY and CDR2 is SMNVEV in the germline V gene (reference sequence).

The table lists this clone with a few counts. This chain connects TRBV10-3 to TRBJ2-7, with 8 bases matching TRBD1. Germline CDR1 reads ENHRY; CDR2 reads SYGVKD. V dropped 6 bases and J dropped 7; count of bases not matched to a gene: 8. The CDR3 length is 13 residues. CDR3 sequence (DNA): TGTGCCATCAGGGGGACAGGCCCCGCTGAGCAGTACTTC. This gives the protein CAIRGTGPAEQYF.

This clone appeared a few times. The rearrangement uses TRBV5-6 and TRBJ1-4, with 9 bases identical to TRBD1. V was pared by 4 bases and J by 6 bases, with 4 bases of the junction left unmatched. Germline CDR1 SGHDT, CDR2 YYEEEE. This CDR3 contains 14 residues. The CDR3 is CASSARTGDEKLFF. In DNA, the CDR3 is TGTGCCAGCAGCGCACGGACAGGGGATGAAAAACTGTTTTTT.

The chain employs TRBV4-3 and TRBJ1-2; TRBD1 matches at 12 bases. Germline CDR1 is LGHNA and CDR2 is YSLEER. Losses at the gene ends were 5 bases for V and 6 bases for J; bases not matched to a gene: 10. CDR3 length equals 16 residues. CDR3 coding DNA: TGCGCCAGCAGCTTCCGAACCGGGACAGGGGGCGATGGCTACACCTTC. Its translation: CASSFRTGTGGDGYTF.

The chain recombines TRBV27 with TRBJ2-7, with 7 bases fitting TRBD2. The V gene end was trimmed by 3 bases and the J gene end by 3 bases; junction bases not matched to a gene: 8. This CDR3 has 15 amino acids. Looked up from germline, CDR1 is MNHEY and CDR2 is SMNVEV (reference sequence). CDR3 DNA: TGTGCCAGCAGTTTGAATGGGGGACTACACTACGAGCAGTACTTC. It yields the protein CASSLNGGLHYEQYF.

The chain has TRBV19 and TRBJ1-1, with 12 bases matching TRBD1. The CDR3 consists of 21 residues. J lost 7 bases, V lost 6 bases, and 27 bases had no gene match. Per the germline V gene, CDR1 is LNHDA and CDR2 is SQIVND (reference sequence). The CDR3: CASRTRWGTGTGGAFRDEAFF. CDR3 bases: TGTGCCAGTAGAACCCGATGGGGTACCGGGACAGGGGGCGCGTTTAGGGATGAAGCTTTCTTT. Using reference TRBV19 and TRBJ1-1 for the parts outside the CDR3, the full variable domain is DGGITQSPKYLFRKEGQNVTLSCEQNLNHDAMYWYRQDPGQGLRLIYYSQIVNDFQKGDIAEGYSVSREKKESFPLTVTSAQKNPTAFYLCASRTRWGTGTGGAFRDEAFFGQGTRLTVV.

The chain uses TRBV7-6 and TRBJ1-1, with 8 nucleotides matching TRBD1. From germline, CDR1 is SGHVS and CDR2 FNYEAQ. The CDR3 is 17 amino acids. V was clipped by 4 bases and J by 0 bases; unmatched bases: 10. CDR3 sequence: CASSSSQDRVMNTEAFF. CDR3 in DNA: TGTGCCAGCAGCTCGAGCCAGGACAGGGTTATGAACACTGAAGCTTTCTTT.

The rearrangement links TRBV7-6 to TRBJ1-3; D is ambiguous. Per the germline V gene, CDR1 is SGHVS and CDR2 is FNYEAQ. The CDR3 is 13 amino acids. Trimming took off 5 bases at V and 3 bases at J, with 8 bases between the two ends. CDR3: CASSPRVGNTIYF. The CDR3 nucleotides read TGTGCCAGCAGCCCCCGGGTTGGAAACACCATATATTTT.

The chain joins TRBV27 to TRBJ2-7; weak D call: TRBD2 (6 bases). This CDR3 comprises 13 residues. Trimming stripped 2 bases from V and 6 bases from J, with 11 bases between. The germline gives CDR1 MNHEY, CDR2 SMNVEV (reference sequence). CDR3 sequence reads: CASSLLLATEQYF. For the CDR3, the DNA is TGTGCCAGCAGTTTACTACTAGCAACCGAGCAGTACTTC.

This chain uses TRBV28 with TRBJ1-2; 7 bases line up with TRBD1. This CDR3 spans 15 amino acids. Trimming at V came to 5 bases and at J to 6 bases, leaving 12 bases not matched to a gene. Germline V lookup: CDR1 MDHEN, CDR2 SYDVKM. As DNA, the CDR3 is TGTGCCAGCAGTCCCCGAGGGGGCAGAATTCATGGCTACACCTTC. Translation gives CASSPRGGRIHGYTF.

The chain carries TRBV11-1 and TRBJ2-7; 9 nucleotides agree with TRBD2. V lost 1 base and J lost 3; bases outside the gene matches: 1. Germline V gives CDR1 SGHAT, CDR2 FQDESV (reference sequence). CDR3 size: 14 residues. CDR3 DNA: TGTGCCAGCAGCTTAGGACTAGCGGACTACGAGCAGTACTTC. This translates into CASSLGLADYEQYF. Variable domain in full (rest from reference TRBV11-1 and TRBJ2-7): EAEVAQSPRYKITEKSQAVAFWCDPISGHATLYWYRQILGQGPELLVQFQDESVVDDSQLPKDRFSAERLKGVDSTLKIQPAELGDSAMYLCASSLGLADYEQYFGPGTRLTVT.

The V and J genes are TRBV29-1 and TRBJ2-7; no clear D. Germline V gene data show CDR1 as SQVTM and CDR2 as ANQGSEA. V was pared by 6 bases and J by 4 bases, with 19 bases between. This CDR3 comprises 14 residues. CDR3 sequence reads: CSVTTPELRYEQYF. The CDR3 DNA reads TGCAGCGTAACCACACCCGAACTACGTTACGAGCAGTACTTC.

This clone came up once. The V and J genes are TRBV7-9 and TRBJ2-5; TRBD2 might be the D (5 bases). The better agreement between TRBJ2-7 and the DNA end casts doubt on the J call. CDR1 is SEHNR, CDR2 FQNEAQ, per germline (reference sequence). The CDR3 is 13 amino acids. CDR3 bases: TGTGCCAGCAGCGTTTGGAGGACCTACGAGCAGTACTTC. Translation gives CASSVWRTYEQYF.

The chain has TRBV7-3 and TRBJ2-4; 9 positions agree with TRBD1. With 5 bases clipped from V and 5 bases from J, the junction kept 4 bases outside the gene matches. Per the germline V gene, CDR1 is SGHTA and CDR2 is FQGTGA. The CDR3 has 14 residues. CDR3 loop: CASSPTGGQNIQYF. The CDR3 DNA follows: TGTGCCAGCAGCCCGACAGGGGGTCAAAACATTCAGTACTTC.

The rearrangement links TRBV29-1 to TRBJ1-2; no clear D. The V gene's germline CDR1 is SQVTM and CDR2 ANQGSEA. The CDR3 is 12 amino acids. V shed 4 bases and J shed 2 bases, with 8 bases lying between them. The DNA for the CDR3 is TGCAGCGTTGTATGGGAGAACTATGGCTACACCTTC. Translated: CSVVWENYGYTF.